These 15 T cell receptor beta chains came from one sample sequenced in a study of post-analysis software for immune sequencing data. The library was made from cDNA and included unique molecular identifiers. One entry per CDR3 protein, called by TCRdb with MiXCR from the PCR reads. In the table there are about 820,000 distinct CDR3 sequences, approximately 57% of which are singletons. Notes on the study in general: Four or five TRBV segments, TRBV5-6, TRBV5-1 and TRBV20-1 among them, were found more frequent in patients than controls.

Their specific antigens are unknown. Source material: blood. Every receptor here comes from a girl aged 5 to 17 with multiple sclerosis.

This chain connects TRBV19 to TRBJ2-7; D may be TRBD1 or TRBD2 (6 bases each). CDR1 LNHDA and CDR2 SQIVND come from the germline V gene (reference sequence). The ends were cut back, 9 bases at V and 1 base at J, with 22 bases in the middle. The CDR3 is 16 amino acids. This chain's CDR3 is CASRRAGAGKSYEQYF. CDR3 coding DNA: TGTGCCAGCCGGAGGGCAGGGGCTGGGAAATCCTACGAGCAGTACTTC.

This sequence joins TRBV11-2 and TRBJ2-7; 7 bases match TRBD1. From germline, CDR1 is SGHAT and CDR2 FQNNGV. There are 16 residues in the CDR3. With 0 bases clipped from V and 3 bases from J, the junction kept 8 bases outside the gene matches. The CDR3 region is CASSLERGGYGYEQYF. The DNA of the CDR3 is TGTGCCAGCAGCTTAGAAAGAGGGGGCTACGGCTACGAGCAGTACTTC.

The V gene is TRBV9, the J gene TRBJ2-5; TRBD2 agrees at 10 bases. Germline V gene sequence: CDR1 SGDLS, CDR2 YYNGEE. CDR3 length equals 17 residues. Unmatched junction bases numbered 5, after V lost 0 bases and J lost 0 bases. CDR3 DNA sequence: TGTGCCAGCAGCGTAGGGGCGGGACTAGCGTACCAAGAGACCCAGTACTTC. Its translation is CASSVGAGLAYQETQYF.

This clonotype showed up just a few times. This chain links TRBV25-1 with TRBJ2-6; D gene uncertain. Between the trimmed V and J ends, which lost 6 bases and 2 bases, there was a span of 11 bases. There are 15 residues in the CDR3. CDR1 is MGHDK and CDR2 is SYGVNS in the germline V gene. The CDR3 spells CASSVPWAGANVLTF. The CDR3 bases are TGTGCCAGCAGCGTGCCTTGGGCTGGGGCCAACGTCCTGACTTTC.

The chain is built from TRBV6-5 and TRBJ2-6; TRBD1 matches at 10 bases. This CDR3 is 21 amino acids long. J lost 4 bases, V lost 2 bases, and 17 bases had no gene match. Germline V CDR1 and CDR2: MNHEY, SVGAGI. CDR3 sequence: CASSYPMGTGAHRVGANVLTF. The CDR3 DNA is TGTGCCAGCAGTTACCCAATGGGGACAGGGGCCCACAGGGTAGGGGCCAACGTCCTGACTTTC.

The V gene is TRBV5-1, the J gene TRBJ1-4; 7 nucleotides line up with TRBD1. Germline values: CDR1 SGHRS, CDR2 YFSETQ. The V and J ends lost 7 bases and 8 bases, in that order; junction bases with no gene match: 11. This CDR3 comprises 14 residues. DNA of the CDR3: TGCGCCAGCGGCGCCCAGGGGGTTGGCGAAAAACTGTTTTTT. It specifies CASGAQGVGEKLFF. Together with reference TRBV5-1 and TRBJ1-4, the CDR3 gives the full variable domain: KAGVTQTPRYLIKTRGQQVTLSCSPISGHRSVSWYQQTPGQGLQFLFEYFSETQRNKGNFPGRFSGRQFSNSRSEMNVSTLELGDSALYLCASGAQGVGEKLFFGSGTQLSVL.

The chain combines TRBV5-1 with TRBJ2-5; D not resolved. Trimming removed 4 bases from V and 5 bases from J, with 15 bases in between. The CDR3 has 14 amino acids. Per the germline V gene, CDR1 is SGHRS and CDR2 is YFSETQ. The chain's CDR3 is CASSPGERAETQYF. Here the CDR3 DNA reads TGCGCCAGCAGCCCCGGAGAGCGAGCGGAGACCCAGTACTTC.

The rearrangement uses TRBV7-6 and TRBJ2-5, with D perhaps given as TRBD1 or TRBD2 (6 bases each). With the DNA end fitting TRBJ2-7 better, the J assignment may be wrong. The length of the CDR3 is 14 residues. The germline V gene encodes CDR1 SGHVS and CDR2 FNYEAQ. CDR3 in DNA: TGTGCCAGCAGCTTAGGACGGGGGCCCGTCGAGCAGTACTTC. Translating gives CASSLGRGPVEQYF.

This clonotype came up once. The chain couples TRBV18 to TRBJ2-7; 11 nucleotides align to TRBD1. Trimming cost V 1 base and J 5 bases; bases outside gene matches: 4. In germline, CDR1 is KGHSH, CDR2 LQKENI. The CDR3 is 15 residues long. CDR3 in DNA: TGTGCCAGCTCACCACTGGGGACAGGGGGGCACGAGCAGTACTTC. Translating gives CASSPLGTGGHEQYF.

The chain joins TRBV10-3 to TRBJ1-2; D is possibly TRBD1 (6 bases). The CDR3 extends over 13 amino acids. In germline, CDR1 is ENHRY, CDR2 SYGVKD. Trimming shortened V by 7 bases and J by 5 bases, and 14 bases separated the two germline ends. CDR3 nucleotides: TGTGCCATCACCCAGGACGGACAGTATGGCTACACCTTC. Its translation is CAITQDGQYGYTF.

The chain has TRBV29-1 and TRBJ2-1; 10 bases are a match to TRBD2. The CDR3 is 16 amino acids. J was trimmed by 10 bases and V by 7 bases; bases with no gene match: 19. Germline V gene data show CDR1 as SQVTM and CDR2 as ANQGSEA. CDR3 amino acids: CSACVGSAGGPGEQFF. In nucleotides, the CDR3 is TGCAGCGCTTGTGTAGGTTCAGCGGGAGGGCCTGGAGAGCAGTTCTTC.

The chain links TRBV2 to TRBJ1-1; D is ambiguous. The CDR3 runs 11 residues. V gave up 10 bases and J gave up 1 base, with 7 bases separating them. The germline V gene has CDR1 SNHLY and CDR2 FYNNEI. The CDR3 protein is CATLSNTEAFF. CDR3 sequence (DNA): TGTGCCACACTATCGAACACTGAAGCTTTCTTT.

The rearrangement uses TRBV27 and TRBJ1-2; TRBD1 aligns across 8 bases. Germline V lookup: CDR1 MNHEY, CDR2 SMNVEV (reference sequence). This CDR3 is built from 14 residues. Trimming cost V 6 bases and J 3 bases; bases outside gene matches: 6. Written as DNA, the CDR3 is TGTGCCAGCAGCTCACAGGGGGACGACTATGGCTACACCTTC. Protein: CASSSQGDDYGYTF.

This clonotype was found once. J is TRBJ1-1 and V is TRBV20-1; D gene uncertain. The CDR3 consists of 13 residues. Per the germline V gene, CDR1 is DFQATT and CDR2 is SNEGSKA (reference sequence). The V end lost 4 bases, the J end lost 4 bases, and 13 bases lay between the germline ends. The DNA of the CDR3 is TGCAGTGCTAAAGGCGGCGGAAGCACTGAAGCTTTCTTT. Protein: CSAKGGGSTEAFF.

The rearrangement joins TRBV29-1 to TRBJ2-1; 8 bases align to TRBD1. This CDR3 region has 11 residues. The germline CDR1 and CDR2 sequences are SQVTM and ANQGSEA. Trimming cost V 7 bases and J 8 bases; bases outside gene matches: 4. The CDR3 region has the DNA TGCAGCGGGACAGGGAGCTATGAGCAGTTCTTC. Translation: CSGTGSYEQFF.